Shown below are 7 T cell receptor beta chains from a single sample sequenced in a study of graft-versus-host responses after intestinal transplantation. The data were produced by immunoSEQ multiplex PCR, yet TCRdb's version contains in-frame clones alone and is incomplete. The table lists 90,000 to 120,000 clones, 80% to 90% of them singletons. The antigens these receptors bind are not known. This specimen consisted of unstimulated CD4+ T cells sorted from spleen or lymph node cells, obtained before transplant. Receptors originate from a human donor who was the organ donor for an intestinal transplant.

The chain recombines TRBV4-1 with TRBJ2-3; TRBD2 aligns across 14 bases. With 3 bases clipped from V and 2 bases from J, the junction kept 7 bases outside the gene matches. Germline V gene data show CDR1 as MGHRA and CDR2 as YSYEKL. CDR3 length: 18 amino acids. CDR3 residues: CASSQGLAGAPFTDTQYF. The CDR3 DNA follows: TGCGCCAGCAGCCAGGGACTAGCGGGGGCCCCGTTCACAGATACGCAGTATTTT.

The chain uses TRBV18 and TRBJ2-7, with 7 bases matching TRBD2. V shed 3 bases and J 6 bases; nucleotides not matched to a gene: 5. The CDR3 spans 13 residues. CDR1 is KGHSH, CDR2 LQKENI, per germline. The CDR3 DNA reads as TGTGCCAGCTCACCGAGGAGGGAGGGCGAGCAGTACTTC. Protein: CASSPRREGEQYF.

This clone was detected only once. The chain links TRBV9 to TRBJ2-2, with D possibly called TRBD1 or TRBD2 (6 bases each). This CDR3 spans 14 amino acids. Germline assignment: CDR1 SGDLS and CDR2 YYNGEE. V lost 3 bases to trimming and J lost 4 bases, with 10 bases between them. DNA for the CDR3: TGTGCCAGCAGCGGGGGGGCCCCCACCGGGGAGCTGTTTTTT. Protein: CASSGGAPTGELFF.

CDR3 nucleotide sequence: TGCGCCAGCAATCGGGGGGAGGGGGAGACCCAGTACTTC. The encoded protein is CASNRGEGETQYF. This chain connects TRBV10-1 to TRBJ2-5, with TRBD2 matching over 7 bases. This CDR3 region has 13 residues. Germline V CDR1 and CDR2: WNHNN, SYGVQD (reference sequence). With V trimmed by 7 bases and J by 5 bases, 7 bases remained unmatched.

This chain uses TRBV5-1 with TRBJ1-2; no firm D call. Germline V CDR1 and CDR2: SGHRS, YFSETQ. The germline V and J ends were trimmed by 0 bases and 3 bases, with 9 bases remaining between them. The CDR3 is made up of 14 amino acids. Here the CDR3 reads CASSLGYSYYGYTF. The CDR3 nucleotides are TGCGCCAGCAGCTTGGGGTACAGCTACTATGGCTACACCTTC.

V and J are TRBV10-2 and TRBJ1-1; a weak D match, TRBD1 (5 bases). V shed 2 bases and J shed 4 bases, with 8 bases lying between them. The germline CDR1 and CDR2 sequences are WSHSY and SAAADI. CDR3 size: 13 residues. In DNA form, the CDR3 reads TGCGCCAGCAGTGAGGCGGGGGGCACTGAAGCTTTCTTT. It specifies CASSEAGGTEAFF.

The rearrangement joins TRBV15 to TRBJ2-7; 11 nucleotides line up with TRBD2. The CDR3 consists of 16 residues. The germline V gene encodes CDR1 LNHNV and CDR2 YYDKDF (reference sequence). Germline trimming cut 0 bases from V and 0 bases from J; bases unmatched to any gene: 1. CDR3 sequence reads: CATSRDSGRASYEQYF. In DNA form, the CDR3 reads TGTGCCACCAGCAGAGATAGCGGGAGGGCCTCCTACGAGCAGTACTTC. Full variable domain (outside the CDR3, taken from reference TRBV15 and TRBJ2-7): DAMVIQNPRYQVTQFGKPVTLSCSQTLNHNVMYWYQQKSSQAPKLLFHYYDKDFNNEADTPDNFQSRRPNTSFCFLDIRSPGLGDTAMYLCATSRDSGRASYEQYFGPGTRLTVT.